This is a list of T cell receptor beta chains from one sample in a study of T-cell memory formation after mild COVID-19. Via MiXCR, TCRdb re-called the 5' RACE reads, giving one row per CDR3 protein. The data hold about 150,000 distinct CDR3 sequences, with 25% observed a single time. The material sequenced was PBMCs or a T cell subset sorted from them (not recorded which). Receptors originate from an adult woman who had mild COVID-19 (a few samples of this study predate the infection). Cell type and time point are not known. Both conserved end residues are part of each CDR3. The order of the fields is J gene, D gene, CDR3 length, V gene, clone size, CDR3 protein, CDR3 DNA. The D gene is left open where the match is weak. The listing skips clone size in some rows; elsewhere it reads once, few, many or a size class.

>TRBJ2-7|TRBD1|17|TRBV5-1|-
CASSLGTGGHLSYEQYF
TGCGCCAGCAGCTTGGGTACAGGGGGTCACCTCTCCTACGAGCAGTACTTC
>TRBJ2-1|-|14|TRBV7-9|-
CASSLGAPGNEQFF
TGTGCCAGCAGCTTAGGGGCCCCAGGGAATGAGCAGTTCTTC
>TRBJ2-3|-|13|TRBV29-1|-
CSVTGPAADTQYF
TGCAGCGTGACGGGACCGGCGGCAGATACGCAGTATTTT
>TRBJ2-7|TRBD1|15|TRBV7-9|few
CASTLGQGAAYEQYF
TGTGCCAGCACCCTTGGACAGGGGGCCGCCTACGAGCAGTACTTC
>TRBJ1-2|-|15|TRBV12-3/TRBV12-4|-
CASSSHLAANYGYTF
TGTGCCAGCAGTTCCCACCTGGCAGCAAACTATGGCTACACCTTC
>TRBJ1-1|-|11|TRBV29-1|few
CSVATGTEAFF
TGCAGCGTTGCTACAGGCACTGAAGCTTTCTTT
>TRBJ2-7|-|13|TRBV7-9|few
CASSLGMRYEQYF
TGTGCCAGCAGCTTAGGGATGAGGTACGAGCAGTACTTC
>TRBJ2-7|-|14|TRBV4-1|few
CASSQVGLSYEQYF
TGCGCCAGCAGCCAAGTGGGTCTTTCCTACGAGCAGTACTTC
>TRBJ1-1|-|13|TRBV3-1|few
CASSAGQYTEAFF
TGTGCCAGCAGCGCAGGACAGTACACTGAAGCTTTCTTT
>TRBJ2-1|-|11|TRBV6-2/TRBV6-3|few
CASSYPNEQFF
TGTGCCAGCAGTTACCCGAATGAGCAGTTCTTC
>TRBJ2-3|TRBD2|15|TRBV24-1|large
CATSDPRGYGDTQYF
TGTGCCACCAGTGATCCGCGGGGGTACGGAGATACGCAGTATTTT
>TRBJ2-7|TRBD2|15|TRBV29-1|-
CSPGASGINNYEQYF
TGCAGCCCTGGAGCTAGCGGGATCAACAACTACGAGCAGTACTTC
>TRBJ2-3|-|14|TRBV7-8|few
CASSLGSVGDTQYF
TGTGCCAGCAGCTTAGGGTCCGTGGGAGATACGCAGTATTTT
>TRBJ2-7|TRBD2|13|TRBV6-2/TRBV6-3|-
CASSPGLSLEQYF
TGTGCCAGCAGCCCGGGACTATCACTCGAGCAGTACTTC
>TRBJ1-1|-|14|TRBV3-1|-
CASSQGWGILEAFF
TGTGCCAGCAGCCAAGGGTGGGGGATTCTCGAAGCTTTCTTT
>TRBJ1-1|-|16|TRBV4-1|-
CASSPRGDDGNTEAFF
TGCGCCAGCAGCCCTCGAGGAGACGACGGGAACACTGAAGCTTTCTTT
>TRBJ2-7|TRBD1|16|TRBV7-9|-
CASSLEKGAGAYEQYF
TGTGCCAGCAGCTTAGAGAAGGGGGCTGGAGCCTACGAGCAGTACTTC
>TRBJ2-7|TRBD1|13|TRBV12-5|once
CASGGQGIYEQYF
TGTGCTAGTGGCGGACAGGGAATCTACGAGCAGTACTTC
>TRBJ2-7|-|13|TRBV15|few
CATSRKGGSEQYF
TGTGCCACCAGCAGAAAGGGGGGAAGCGAGCAGTACTTC
>TRBJ1-1|-|15|TRBV4-3|-
CASSQDMSVNTEAFF
TGCGCCAGCAGCCAAGATATGTCAGTGAACACTGAAGCTTTCTTT
>TRBJ2-3|TRBD1|14|TRBV5-6|-
CASSHGQGESVQYF
TGTGCCAGCAGCCATGGACAGGGCGAGAGCGTGCAGTATTTT
>TRBJ2-1|-|12|TRBV4-1|-
CASSPSFDEQFF
TGCGCCAGCAGCCCTAGTTTCGATGAGCAGTTCTTC
>TRBJ2-1|-|16|TRBV6-1|-
CASEGSMGSGENEQFF
TGTGCCAGCGAGGGAAGTATGGGGAGTGGGGAGAATGAGCAGTTCTTC
>TRBJ2-3|-|15|TRBV6-4|-
CASSDSWGGTDTQYF
TGTGCCAGCAGTGACTCGTGGGGTGGCACAGATACGCAGTATTTT
>TRBJ2-7|TRBD1|15|TRBV27|-
CASSGTGGARVEQYF
TGTGCCAGCAGCGGGACAGGGGGCGCCAGAGTAGAGCAGTACTTC
>TRBJ2-7|TRBD2|15|TRBV7-2|-
CASRPTSGLPYEQYF
TGTGCCAGCAGACCCACTAGCGGCCTCCCCTACGAGCAGTACTTC
>TRBJ2-2|TRBD1|18|TRBV12-3/TRBV12-4|-
CASSLPTTGVSDTGELFF
TGTGCCAGCAGTTTGCCCACGACAGGGGTCTCGGACACCGGGGAGCTGTTTTTT
>TRBJ2-7|TRBD1|14|TRBV7-8|-
CASSTGTGGLEQYF
TGTGCCAGCAGCACCGGGACAGGGGGCCTCGAGCAGTACTTC
>TRBJ1-1|-|15|TRBV9|-
CASSPRPDGMVEAFF
TGTGCCAGCAGCCCGAGGCCGGATGGGATGGTGGAAGCTTTCTTT
>TRBJ1-2|-|11|TRBV30|-
CAWGRPYGYTF
TGTGCCTGGGGACGGCCATATGGCTACACCTTC
>TRBJ2-5|-|16|TRBV7-9|-
CASSPGQHSNQENQYF
TGTGCCAGCAGCCCCGGACAGCACTCGAACCAAGAGAACCAGTACTTC
>TRBJ2-5|-|14|TRBV29-1|few
CSVEAGRGHETQYF
TGCAGCGTTGAAGCGGGTCGGGGGCATGAGACCCAGTACTTC
>TRBJ2-1|TRBD2|16|TRBV25-1|-
CASSEYSLAGANEQFF
TGTGCCAGCAGTGAATATAGCCTAGCGGGAGCCAATGAGCAGTTCTTC
>TRBJ2-3|-|17|TRBV12-3/TRBV12-4|-
CASMIISVGTGIDTQYF
TGTGCCAGCATGATTATCTCGGTAGGGACCGGCATAGATACGCAGTATTTT
>TRBJ2-1|-|15|TRBV19|-
CASSRGVITPNEQFF
TGTGCCAGTAGTAGAGGGGTGATCACGCCCAATGAGCAGTTCTTC
>TRBJ2-7|-|11|TRBV9|few
CASGSPGEQYF
TGTGCCAGCGGGAGCCCGGGCGAGCAGTACTTC
>TRBJ2-1|-|14|TRBV12-3/TRBV12-4|few
CASRSQDSYNEQFF
TGTGCCAGCAGGTCCCAGGACAGCTACAATGAGCAGTTCTTC
>TRBJ2-7|-|16|TRBV3-1|-
CASSQVTQGYPYEQYF
TGTGCCAGCAGCCAAGTGACGCAGGGATACCCCTACGAGCAGTACTTC
>TRBJ2-7|-|15|TRBV18|few
CASAYVPGQIYEQYF
TGTGCCAGCGCCTACGTTCCGGGACAAATCTACGAGCAGTACTTC
>TRBJ2-7|TRBD1|17|TRBV7-9|-
CASSYRPSGQGSYEQYF
TGTGCCAGCAGCTACCGCCCATCTGGACAGGGCTCCTACGAGCAGTACTTC
>TRBJ2-1|-|12|TRBV4-1|few
CASSQAEDEQFF
TGCGCCAGCAGCCAAGCGGAGGATGAGCAGTTCTTC
>TRBJ2-7|TRBD2|14|TRBV7-6|few
CASSNGLAAYEQYF
TGTGCCAGCAGCAACGGACTAGCGGCCTACGAGCAGTACTTC
>TRBJ2-5|TRBD1|16|TRBV10-3|few
CAISEPGQDPQETQYF
TGTGCCATCAGTGAGCCGGGACAGGACCCACAAGAGACCCAGTACTTC
>TRBJ1-5|TRBD1|16|TRBV6-5|-
CASSSTGGASNQPQHF
TGTGCCAGCAGTTCCACAGGGGGGGCAAGCAATCAGCCCCAGCATTTT
>TRBJ2-7|-|14|TRBV5-6|-
CASSSLGQFYEQYF
TGTGCCAGCAGTAGTCTAGGACAGTTCTACGAGCAGTACTTC